These T cell receptor beta chains were read from a single sample in a study of T cell repertoires in cytomegalovirus infection. These receptors' antigens are unknown. One entry per CDR3 protein, called by TCRdb with MiXCR from the reads. The sample lists about 770,000 distinct CDR3 sequences; almost 30% were seen once. This specimen consisted of cultured CD8+ T cells from PBMCs, obtained from culture after CMV antigen stimulation. These receptors were collected from a human donor in good health (CMV status not recorded). Some clones in this sample may be carry-over from other donors' samples. Both conserved end residues are part of each CDR3. D genes are given only for firm matches. Clone size is stated in some rows and not others, as once, few, many or a class when expanded.

few,10,TRBJ1-2,TRBV2,TRBD1,CATVGGGYTF,TGTGCCACCGTAGGGGGCGGCTACACCTTC
.,13,TRBJ2-1,TRBV20-1,.,CSARMGGAWEQFF,TGCAGTGCTAGAATGGGGGGGGCCTGGGAGCAGTTCTTC
.,17,TRBJ1-5,TRBV4-1,.,CASSQEFTGGSNQPQHF,TGCGCCAGCAGCCAAGAATTTACAGGAGGTAGCAATCAGCCCCAGCATTTT
many,12,TRBJ2-1,TRBV27,.,CASSRVDNEQFF,TGTGCCAGCAGCCGAGTCGACAATGAGCAGTTCTTC
many,14,TRBJ2-3,TRBV7-6,TRBD2,CASRGLAGTDTQYF,TGTGCCAGCAGAGGACTAGCGGGCACAGATACGCAGTATTTT
.,16,TRBJ2-5,TRBV10-3,.,CAISVSGDFVGETQYF,TGTGCCATCAGTGTATCTGGGGATTTCGTAGGGGAGACCCAGTACTTC
once,17,TRBJ1-1,TRBV10-3,.,CAISERAKVPMNTEAFF,TGTGCCATCAGTGAAAGGGCGAAGGTCCCCATGAACACTGAAGCTTTCTTT
.,19,TRBJ2-3,TRBV15,.,CATSRATGYQTQGADTQYF,TGTGCCACCAGCAGAGCTACAGGTTATCAAACCCAAGGGGCAGATACGCAGTATTTT
.,13,TRBJ2-7,TRBV12-3/TRBV12-4,.,CASSLGNIDEQYF,TGTGCCAGCAGTTTAGGGAACATAGACGAGCAGTACTTC
many,15,TRBJ1-5,TRBV7-2,TRBD1,CASSLWTGVDQPQHF,TGTGCCAGCAGCTTGTGGACAGGGGTGGATCAGCCCCAGCATTTT
many,16,TRBJ1-6,TRBV7-8,.,CASSSGWSSYNSPLHF,TGTGCCAGCAGCTCCGGATGGAGCTCCTATAATTCACCCCTCCACTTT
.,15,TRBJ1-2,TRBV4-1,.,CASSQEAGTIYGYTF,TGCGCCAGCAGCCAAGAGGCAGGGACTATCTATGGCTACACCTTC
many,16,TRBJ1-4,TRBV7-2,TRBD1,CASSRTGVRTNEKLFF,TGTGCCAGCAGCAGGACAGGGGTGAGGACTAATGAAAAACTGTTTTTT
.,16,TRBJ2-5,TRBV7-6,TRBD1,CASSGTGQAPQETQYF,TGTGCCAGCAGCGGGACCGGACAGGCCCCCCAAGAGACCCAGTACTTC
.,16,TRBJ2-3,TRBV7-2,.,CASSLEINPPRDTQYF,TGTGCCAGCAGCTTAGAAATAAACCCACCCCGGGATACGCAGTATTTT
few,18,TRBJ1-5,TRBV4-2,.,CASSPTEQGRFGNQPQHF,TGTGCCAGCAGCCCTACGGAACAGGGCAGATTCGGCAATCAGCCCCAGCATTTT
.,13,TRBJ1-2,TRBV15,.,CATSSGGTYGYTF,TGTGCCACCAGCAGCGGGGGTACCTATGGCTACACCTTC
.,14,TRBJ2-7,TRBV2,.,CASKSSTSSYEQYF,TGTGCCAGTAAGAGTTCGACAAGCTCCTACGAGCAGTACTTC